What follows is one T cell receptor (beta chain) and its context. Germline V gene sequence: CDR1 SGHRS, CDR2 YFSETQ. This CDR3 spans 13 amino acids. With 5 bases removed from V and 4 bases from J, the gap between germline ends came to 12 bases. This entry comes from a study of T-cell memory formation after mild COVID-19. About the study: In these data, TCR clusters were largely donor specific.

TCRdb redid the calling of the 5' RACE reads with MiXCR, one entry per CDR3 protein. Of almost 550,000 distinct CDR3 sequences in the sample, around 21% were seen once. This chain connects TRBV5-1 to TRBJ1-2; a weak D match, TRBD1 (6 bases). The specimen was PBMCs or a T cell subset sorted from them (not recorded which). This sequence originates from an adult woman who had mild COVID-19 (a few samples of this study predate the infection). Cell type and time point are not known. The CDR3 region is CASRPDSPYGYTF. The CDR3 DNA reads as TGCGCCAGCAGACCGGACAGTCCCTATGGCTACACCTTC.